This paragraph covers one TCR beta chain sequence. The germline V gene encodes CDR1 SGHRS and CDR2 YFSETQ. The V end lost 5 bases, the J end lost 1 base, and 13 bases lay between the germline ends. The CDR3 covers 14 residues. These data are taken from a study of blood T cell repertoires in COVID-19. As for the study in general: Both acute and convalescent COVID-19 samples were obtained from the United States, Italy and Spain. PBMCs, B-cell-depleted T cells, or T cells provided the cDNA or gDNA that made up the material.

Assay: immunoSEQ multiplex PCR; the TCRdb copy retains only in-frame clones and omits some. Of 250,000 or so clones listed, about four fifths are singletons. The genes are TRBV5-1 and TRBJ2-7, with a tentative D call TRBD1 (5 bases). The sequence was collected from a man older than 75 with acute or convalescent COVID-19. The sample consisted of peripheral blood. The CDR3 DNA sequence: TGCGCCAGCAGTCAAGGGGTCAGGTCCTACGAGCAGTACTTC. This encodes CASSQGVRSYEQYF. Full variable domain (rest looked up from reference TRBV5-1 and TRBJ2-7): KAGVTQTPRYLIKTRGQQVTLSCSPISGHRSVSWYQQTPGQGLQFLFEYFSETQRNKGNFPGRFSGRQFSNSRSEMNVSTLELGDSALYLCASSQGVRSYEQYFGPGTRLTVT.